This T cell receptor (beta chain) is drawn from a study of OX40 agonist ivuxolimab in advanced cancers. Across the whole study: The group had a mean age of around 64 years, ranged from 23 to 79, and was less than 85% male.

Concerning this clone: The antigen remains undetermined.

The study, taken as a whole, reports: The average count of expanded clones was higher among CD8+ T cells than among CD4+. It was also the case that some nonresponders had low normalized T-cell clonal expansion.

Here immunoSEQ multiplex PCR was the method, and the copy in TCRdb shows in-frame clones only, minus some. The sample records 65,000 to 95,000 clones, about 94% being singletons. This CDR3 is built from 14 residues. Germline V CDR1 and CDR2: SGHDT, YYEEEE. V trimming: 6 bases; J trimming: 3 bases; junction bases outside the gene matches: 5. This sequence joins TRBV5-6 and TRBJ2-1; 8 positions match TRBD1. Material: CD4+ or CD8+ T cells sorted from blood, obtained in a trial of the OX40 agonist ivuxolimab. This clonotype was obtained from an adult with an advanced solid tumor such as melanoma, head and neck, liver or kidney cancer. The CDR3 nucleotides are TGTGCCAGCACGCCAGGGGGCGTCTACAATGAGCAGTTCTTC. This translates into CASTPGGVYNEQFF.